This is a list of T cell receptor beta chains from one sample in a study of high-grade serous ovarian cancer treatment subgroups. Produced via immunoSEQ multiplex PCR; TCRdb's table is partial and in-frame only. In the table there are about 3,100 clones, just under 80% of which are singletons. The material sequenced was tumor tissue. The receptor set was obtained from a human donor with high-grade serous ovarian cancer. Each CDR3 is given with its conserved first and last residue. A D gene is named only where the DNA matches it firmly. Rows may omit the clone size; those that give it use once, few, many or a size class.

V gene: TRBV2; clone size: NA; D gene: NA; J gene: TRBJ2-4; CDR3 protein: CASSEAQGIAKNIQYF; CDR3 DNA: TGTGCCAGCAGTGAAGCGCAGGGGATAGCCAAAAACATTCAGTACTTC
V gene: TRBV19; clone size: NA; D gene: NA; J gene: TRBJ1-5; CDR3 protein: CASRPGGGNNQPQHF; CDR3 DNA: TGTGCCAGTAGACCCGGAGGGGGGAACAATCAGCCCCAGCATTTT
V gene: TRBV6-1; clone size: NA; D gene: TRBD2; J gene: TRBJ2-7; CDR3 protein: CASSEAASGFYYEQYF; CDR3 DNA: TGTGCCAGCAGTGAAGCGGCTAGCGGGTTTTACTACGAGCAGTACTTC
V gene: TRBV5-1; clone size: NA; D gene: TRBD2; J gene: TRBJ2-1; CDR3 protein: CASSAGLAGYNEQFF; CDR3 DNA: TGCGCCAGCAGCGCGGGCCTAGCGGGTTACAATGAGCAGTTCTTC
V gene: TRBV28; clone size: NA; D gene: NA; J gene: TRBJ1-1; CDR3 protein: CAPTHSGERIEAFF; CDR3 DNA: TGTGCCCCAACTCACTCAGGGGAGCGGATTGAAGCTTTCTTT
V gene: TRBV28; clone size: NA; D gene: NA; J gene: TRBJ2-1; CDR3 protein: CASSLPGSPRYEQFF; CDR3 DNA: TGTGCCAGCAGCTTGCCGGGGAGCCCTCGTTATGAGCAGTTCTTC
V gene: TRBV7-9; clone size: few; D gene: NA; J gene: TRBJ2-7; CDR3 protein: CASSPRGGGPSGEQYF; CDR3 DNA: TGTGCCAGCAGCCCGCGCGGCGGGGGCCCCTCGGGGGAGCAGTACTTC
V gene: TRBV9; clone size: NA; D gene: NA; J gene: TRBJ1-1; CDR3 protein: CASSAQGSGTEAFF; CDR3 DNA: TGTGCCAGCAGCGCCCAGGGGAGTGGCACTGAAGCTTTCTTT
V gene: TRBV25-1; clone size: NA; D gene: NA; J gene: TRBJ2-3; CDR3 protein: CASSEWVDTQYF; CDR3 DNA: TGTGCCAGCAGTGAATGGGTAGATACGCAGTATTTT
V gene: TRBV28; clone size: NA; D gene: NA; J gene: TRBJ2-3; CDR3 protein: CASSSLSRLSTDTQYF; CDR3 DNA: TGTGCCAGCAGCTCGCTTTCGAGATTGTCGACAGATACGCAGTATTTT
V gene: TRBV5-4; clone size: NA; D gene: TRBD1; J gene: TRBJ2-2; CDR3 protein: CASSPQTGKNTGELFF; CDR3 DNA: TGTGCCAGCAGCCCCCAGACAGGGAAGAACACCGGGGAGCTGTTTTTT
V gene: TRBV2; clone size: NA; D gene: NA; J gene: TRBJ2-2; CDR3 protein: CASTHGPGRLFF; CDR3 DNA: TGTGCCAGCACCCACGGGCCGGGCAGGCTGTTTTTT
V gene: TRBV7-8; clone size: NA; D gene: NA; J gene: TRBJ1-5; CDR3 protein: CASSLERGIGQPQHF; CDR3 DNA: TGTGCCAGCAGCTTAGAGCGGGGTATCGGTCAGCCCCAGCATTTT
V gene: TRBV11-1; clone size: NA; D gene: NA; J gene: TRBJ2-2; CDR3 protein: CASSQGFGTGRTTGELFF; CDR3 DNA: TGTGCCAGCAGCCAGGGGTTCGGAACAGGGAGGACCACCGGGGAGCTGTTTTTT
V gene: TRBV5-4; clone size: NA; D gene: TRBD1; J gene: TRBJ2-1; CDR3 protein: CASSWHQGVLYNEQFF; CDR3 DNA: TGTGCCAGCAGCTGGCACCAGGGGGTTCTGTACAATGAGCAGTTCTTC
V gene: TRBV19; clone size: NA; D gene: NA; J gene: TRBJ1-6; CDR3 protein: CASNEEPRSPLHF; CDR3 DNA: TGTGCCAGTAATGAGGAGCCGAGATCACCCCTCCACTTT
V gene: TRBV7-9; clone size: NA; D gene: NA; J gene: TRBJ2-7; CDR3 protein: CASSLTWQGPPYEQYF; CDR3 DNA: TGTGCCAGCAGCTTAACTTGGCAGGGACCTCCCTACGAGCAGTACTTC
V gene: TRBV9; clone size: NA; D gene: TRBD2; J gene: TRBJ2-5; CDR3 protein: CASSVGGWGGETQYF; CDR3 DNA: TGTGCCAGCAGCGTAGGGGGGTGGGGGGGAGAGACCCAGTACTTC
V gene: TRBV6-5; clone size: once; D gene: NA; J gene: TRBJ1-3; CDR3 protein: CASSQNGGPGNTIYF; CDR3 DNA: TGTGCCAGCAGCCAGAACGGGGGTCCCGGAAACACCATATATTTT
V gene: TRBV15; clone size: once; D gene: TRBD1; J gene: TRBJ1-5; CDR3 protein: CATSRETGVQGAGQPQHF; CDR3 DNA: TGTGCCACCAGCAGGGAAACGGGCGTACAGGGGGCCGGGCAGCCCCAGCATTTT
V gene: TRBV19; clone size: NA; D gene: NA; J gene: TRBJ2-4; CDR3 protein: CASMVESKNIQYF; CDR3 DNA: TGTGCCAGTATGGTGGAGTCCAAAAACATTCAGTACTTC
V gene: TRBV7-9; clone size: NA; D gene: NA; J gene: TRBJ1-4; CDR3 protein: CASSPKGGTNEKLFF; CDR3 DNA: TGTGCCAGCAGCCCGAAGGGGGGAACTAATGAAAAACTGTTTTTT
V gene: TRBV11-2; clone size: NA; D gene: TRBD1; J gene: TRBJ2-7; CDR3 protein: CASSGQGSYEQYF; CDR3 DNA: TGTGCCAGCAGCGGACAGGGCTCCTACGAGCAGTACTTC
V gene: TRBV2; clone size: NA; D gene: NA; J gene: TRBJ2-6; CDR3 protein: CASSWRYYIQRRANVLTF; CDR3 DNA: TGTGCCAGCAGTTGGAGGTATTACATACAACGTCGGGCCAACGTCCTGACTTTC
V gene: TRBV2; clone size: NA; D gene: TRBD1; J gene: TRBJ2-1; CDR3 protein: CASSDQGAIRGNEQFF; CDR3 DNA: TGTGCCAGCAGTGATCAGGGGGCTATAAGGGGCAATGAGCAGTTCTTC
V gene: TRBV19; clone size: NA; D gene: TRBD2; J gene: TRBJ2-1; CDR3 protein: CASRVMTSGEQFF; CDR3 DNA: TGTGCCAGTAGAGTGATGACTAGCGGAGAGCAGTTCTTC
V gene: TRBV6-1; clone size: NA; D gene: TRBD2; J gene: TRBJ2-7; CDR3 protein: CASRPSGDAYEQYF; CDR3 DNA: TGTGCCAGCAGACCTAGCGGAGATGCCTACGAGCAGTACTTC
V gene: TRBV9; clone size: few; D gene: NA; J gene: TRBJ1-2; CDR3 protein: CASSVGFGGGTLEGYTF; CDR3 DNA: TGTGCCAGCAGCGTAGGTTTCGGAGGAGGGACGCTCGAAGGCTACACCTTC
V gene: TRBV6-1; clone size: NA; D gene: TRBD2; J gene: TRBJ2-1; CDR3 protein: CASSEGPLRAGAYNEQFF; CDR3 DNA: TGTGCCAGCAGTGAAGGACCACTACGAGCGGGGGCCTACAATGAGCAGTTCTTC
V gene: TRBV15; clone size: few; D gene: NA; J gene: TRBJ1-4; CDR3 protein: CATSRLWGDNEKLFF; CDR3 DNA: TGTGCCACCAGCAGATTATGGGGAGATAATGAAAAACTGTTTTTT
V gene: TRBV28; clone size: NA; D gene: TRBD2; J gene: TRBJ2-7; CDR3 protein: CASSLWTSGRANEQYF; CDR3 DNA: TGTGCCAGCAGTTTATGGACTAGCGGGAGGGCAAACGAGCAGTACTTC
V gene: TRBV14; clone size: NA; D gene: NA; J gene: TRBJ1-4; CDR3 protein: CASSHTHRVSLDHEKLFF; CDR3 DNA: TGTGCCAGCAGCCATACCCACAGGGTATCCCTCGACCATGAAAAACTGTTTTTT
V gene: TRBV28; clone size: NA; D gene: TRBD1; J gene: TRBJ1-1; CDR3 protein: CASSTGAEAFF; CDR3 DNA: TGTGCCAGCAGTACAGGGGCTGAAGCTTTCTTT
V gene: TRBV7-9; clone size: NA; D gene: NA; J gene: TRBJ1-1; CDR3 protein: CASSSAGSAEAFF; CDR3 DNA: TGTGCCAGCAGCTCGGCAGGGAGCGCTGAAGCTTTCTTT
V gene: TRBV6-1; clone size: NA; D gene: NA; J gene: TRBJ2-7; CDR3 protein: CATRLASEQYF; CDR3 DNA: TGTGCTACCAGGCTAGCTAGTGAGCAGTACTTC
V gene: TRBV2; clone size: NA; D gene: NA; J gene: TRBJ2-3; CDR3 protein: CASSAGIRTDTQYF; CDR3 DNA: TGTGCCAGCAGTGCGGGGATAAGGACAGATACGCAGTATTTT
V gene: TRBV7-9; clone size: NA; D gene: TRBD1; J gene: TRBJ2-3; CDR3 protein: CASSLGQGITDPQYF; CDR3 DNA: TGTGCCAGCAGCTTAGGACAGGGTATCACAGATCCGCAGTATTTT
V gene: TRBV7-9; clone size: NA; D gene: NA; J gene: TRBJ2-1; CDR3 protein: CASSLPRGAGYNEQFF; CDR3 DNA: TGTGCCAGCAGCTTACCTCGGGGAGCGGGTTACAATGAGCAGTTCTTC
V gene: TRBV27; clone size: NA; D gene: TRBD1; J gene: TRBJ1-4; CDR3 protein: CASSPRTGEYNEKLFF; CDR3 DNA: TGTGCCAGCAGTCCCCGGACAGGGGAGTATAATGAAAAACTGTTTTTT
V gene: TRBV5-1; clone size: NA; D gene: TRBD2; J gene: TRBJ2-2; CDR3 protein: CASSPFTSGRGTGELFF; CDR3 DNA: TGCGCCAGCAGCCCTTTTACTAGCGGGAGAGGTACCGGGGAGCTGTTTTTT
V gene: TRBV5-1; clone size: NA; D gene: NA; J gene: TRBJ1-1; CDR3 protein: CASSIRPEGVVTEAFF; CDR3 DNA: TGCGCCAGCAGCATAAGACCCGAAGGGGTAGTCACTGAAGCTTTCTTT
V gene: TRBV5-1; clone size: few; D gene: TRBD1; J gene: TRBJ1-1; CDR3 protein: CASSLAPLQGATEAFF; CDR3 DNA: TGCGCCAGCAGCTTGGCCCCATTACAGGGGGCCACTGAAGCTTTCTTT
V gene: TRBV9; clone size: once; D gene: NA; J gene: TRBJ2-3; CDR3 protein: CASSVARSTHTDTQYF; CDR3 DNA: TGTGCCAGCAGCGTAGCAAGGAGCACACACACAGATACGCAGTATTTT
V gene: TRBV28; clone size: NA; D gene: NA; J gene: TRBJ1-4; CDR3 protein: CASRPVLADEKLFF; CDR3 DNA: TGTGCCAGCAGGCCGGTCCTAGCGGATGAAAAACTGTTTTTT
V gene: TRBV9; clone size: once; D gene: NA; J gene: TRBJ2-1; CDR3 protein: CASSIMDSRHNEQFF; CDR3 DNA: TGTGCCAGCAGCATAATGGACAGCCGTCACAATGAGCAGTTCTTC
V gene: TRBV29-1; clone size: NA; D gene: NA; J gene: TRBJ2-1; CDR3 protein: CSVSPASYNEQFF; CDR3 DNA: TGCAGCGTTTCTCCCGCCTCCTACAATGAGCAGTTCTTC
V gene: TRBV5-4; clone size: NA; D gene: TRBD1; J gene: TRBJ2-7; CDR3 protein: CASSLARQGVHEQYF; CDR3 DNA: TGTGCCAGCAGCTTGGCCCGACAGGGAGTACACGAGCAGTACTTC
V gene: TRBV9; clone size: NA; D gene: NA; J gene: TRBJ2-1; CDR3 protein: CASGIKTDEQFF; CDR3 DNA: TGTGCCAGTGGGATAAAAACGGATGAGCAGTTCTTC
V gene: TRBV18; clone size: NA; D gene: NA; J gene: TRBJ2-7; CDR3 protein: CASSPRAILGRVGAYEQYF; CDR3 DNA: TGTGCCAGCTCACCACGGGCCATACTAGGAAGGGTTGGGGCCTACGAGCAGTACTTC
V gene: TRBV7-9; clone size: NA; D gene: TRBD1; J gene: TRBJ1-5; CDR3 protein: CASSLASTGGMQPQHF; CDR3 DNA: TGTGCCAGCAGCTTAGCTTCGACAGGGGGCATGCAGCCCCAGCATTTT
V gene: TRBV6-1; clone size: once; D gene: TRBD2; J gene: TRBJ2-5; CDR3 protein: CASSEVLAGGIGETQYF; CDR3 DNA: TGTGCCAGCAGTGAAGTTCTAGCGGGAGGAATCGGAGAGACCCAGTACTTC
V gene: TRBV5-6; clone size: NA; D gene: NA; J gene: TRBJ2-2; CDR3 protein: CASSLGSGVAVSGELFF; CDR3 DNA: TGTGCCAGCAGCTTGGGTTCCGGGGTCGCGGTTTCGGGGGAGCTGTTTTTT